This entry lists 15 T cell receptor beta chains sequenced from one sample in a study of CD8+CD57+ T cells in acquired aplastic anemia. The TCR beta profiling, which covered VDJ combination and CDR3 sequence, was carried out using genomic DNA as the template. TCRdb ran MiXCR on the reads and lists one entry per CDR3 protein. The table has a few hundred thousand distinct CDR3 sequences, approximately 70% seen once. Sequenced input: sorted CD4+, CD8+, or CD8+CD57+ T cells (not recorded which) from PBMCs. Source of these receptors: a human donor in good health, serving as a control.

This clonotype has at least ten counts. This rearrangement joins TRBV29-1 to TRBJ1-4, with TRBD1 as a possible D gene (6 bases). The CDR3 contains 15 residues. Germline values: CDR1 SQVTM, CDR2 ANQGSEA. Trimming left V 7 bases short and J 5 bases short, with 20 bases between. CDR3 DNA: TGCAGCGCTAGTCCCCTTACAGGGTTGAATGAAAAACTGTTTTTT. Its protein product is CSASPLTGLNEKLFF.

This clonotype occurred many times. This chain connects TRBV19 to TRBJ2-1, with TRBD1 identical over 9 bases. Unmatched junction bases numbered 8, after V lost 4 bases and J lost 7 bases. CDR1 is LNHDA and CDR2 is SQIVND in the germline V gene (reference sequence). The CDR3 covers 15 residues. CDR3 amino acids: CASSKGQGSWNEQFF. CDR3 nucleotide sequence: TGTGCCAGTAGTAAGGGACAGGGATCGTGGAATGAGCAGTTCTTC.

This chain connects TRBV7-2 to TRBJ1-1, with a weak D call TRBD1 (5 bases). Germline V CDR1 and CDR2: SGHTA, FQGNSA. Trimming cost V 5 bases and J 4 bases, with 14 bases left between them. CDR3 size: 14 residues. This CDR3 reads CASSIRTRGTEAFF. In DNA, the CDR3 is TGTGCCAGCAGCATTCGGACACGGGGCACTGAAGCTTTCTTT.

This clonotype turned up a few times. The chain links TRBV3-1 to TRBJ1-2; D gene ambiguous. V was pared by 0 bases and J by 5 bases, with 10 bases between. CDR1 is LGHDT and CDR2 is YNNKEL in the germline V gene (reference sequence). This CDR3 is 14 amino acids long. CDR3 coding DNA: TGTGCCAGCAGCCAAGATTCCGGTCATTATGGCTACACCTTC. Translation gives CASSQDSGHYGYTF.

J is TRBJ2-7 and V is TRBV12-3 or TRBV12-4, with 8 nucleotides matching TRBD2. Trimming took 5 bases from V and 3 from J; bases not matched to a gene: 6. This CDR3 region has 14 residues. CDR3 protein: CASSRLASLYEQYF. DNA for the CDR3: TGTGCCAGCAGTAGACTAGCGTCCCTCTACGAGCAGTACTTC.

The chain has TRBV12-3 or TRBV12-4 and TRBJ2-5, with D possibly matching TRBD2 (5 bases). V lost 3 bases and J lost 2, with 10 bases in between. This CDR3 has 14 amino acids. As DNA, the CDR3 is TGTGCCAGCAGTTTCAGGCGAGGGCAAGAGACCCAGTACTTC. The encoded protein is CASSFRRGQETQYF.

This clonotype was seen a few times. This sequence joins TRBV29-1 and TRBJ2-5, with TRBD1 identical over 8 bases. CDR3 length: 13 residues. V lost 6 bases to trimming and J lost 5 bases; unmatched junction nucleotides: 8. The germline gives CDR1 SQVTM, CDR2 ANQGSEA. CDR3 in amino acids: CSVDRDGRETQYF. The CDR3 bases are TGCAGCGTGGACAGGGACGGTAGGGAGACCCAGTACTTC. The full variable domain, its missing parts supplied by reference TRBV29-1 and TRBJ2-5, is SAVISQKPSRDICQRGTSLTIQCQVDSQVTMMFWYRQQPGQSLTLIATANQGSEATYESGFVIDKFPISRPNLTFSTLTVSNMSPEDSSIYLCSVDRDGRETQYFGPGTRLLVL.

V and J are TRBV7-2 and TRBJ2-5, with D perhaps TRBD1 or TRBD2 (6 bases each). The CDR3 runs 16 residues. Deletions cut 0 bases from V and 11 bases from J, with 22 bases between. Germline values: CDR1 SGHTA, CDR2 FQGNSA. CDR3 DNA: TGTGCCAGCAGCTTAGCGAAGGGGGGTAGCCAGCCCCAGCAGTACTTC. This sequence encodes CASSLAKGGSQPQQYF.

J is TRBJ1-5 and V is TRBV12-3 or TRBV12-4; 9 bases line up with TRBD1. The CDR3 covers 13 residues. J was trimmed by 7 bases and V by 5 bases; bases with no gene match: 3. The CDR3 sequence: CASSIGQGQPQHF. CDR3 sequence (DNA): TGTGCCAGCAGTATAGGACAGGGGCAGCCCCAGCATTTT.

The rearrangement joins TRBV12-3 or TRBV12-4 to TRBJ1-2, with TRBD1 matching 7 bases. The CDR3 sequence is 14 residues long. The V gene end was trimmed by 3 bases and the J gene end by 2 bases; junction bases not matched to a gene: 3. In nucleotides, the CDR3 is TGTGCCAGCAGTTTGCAGGGGGAGAACTATGGCTACACCTTC. This sequence encodes CASSLQGENYGYTF.

As concerns this clonotype: The junction shows a germline mismatch at one end, possibly a read error. The chain links TRBV7-6 to TRBJ1-4; 7 nucleotides align to TRBD1. The CDR3 is 16 amino acids. The germline gives CDR1 SGHVS, CDR2 FNYEAQ. The CDR3 protein is CAGSWKQGLANEKLFF. In DNA, the CDR3 is TGTGCCGGCAGCTGGAAACAGGGGCTAGCTAATGAAAAACTGTTTTTT.

The genes are TRBV9 and TRBJ1-3, with D perhaps TRBD1 (5 bases). Per the germline V gene, CDR1 is SGDLS and CDR2 is YYNGEE. Trimming stripped 2 bases from V and 16 bases from J, with 22 bases between. CDR3 length: 14 residues. The CDR3 nucleotides are TGTGCCAGCAGCGTGGGGGACCTCGGAAACACCACGTATTTT. It yields the protein CASSVGDLGNTTYF.

This clonotype was found many times. The rearrangement links TRBV20-1 to TRBJ2-5; the D is unclear. V lost 2 bases and J 5 bases, leaving 9 bases between the germline ends. The V gene's germline CDR1 is DFQATT and CDR2 SNEGSKA (reference sequence). The CDR3 is 12 residues long. The CDR3 spells CSARKAVETQYF. The CDR3 DNA sequence: TGCAGTGCTAGAAAGGCGGTGGAGACCCAGTACTTC.

The J gene is TRBJ1-1, the V gene TRBV5-1, with D maybe TRBD1 (6 bases). Germline CDR1 SGHRS, CDR2 YFSETQ. V lost 4 bases and J lost 10, with 20 bases in between. The CDR3 extends over 14 amino acids. The CDR3 DNA sequence: TGCGCCAGCAGCATAGGTGTGGGGGGCGTTGGAGCTTTCTTT. Residues: CASSIGVGGVGAFF. The variable domain in full, with the rest retrieved from reference TRBV5-1 and TRBJ1-1, is KAGVTQTPRYLIKTRGQQVTLSCSPISGHRSVSWYQQTPGQGLQFLFEYFSETQRNKGNFPGRFSGRQFSNSRSEMNVSTLELGDSALYLCASSIGVGGVGAFFGQGTRLTVV.

This clonotype has ten or more counts. This chain links TRBV24-1 with TRBJ1-2, with no clear D. Germline CDR1 is KGHDR and CDR2 is SFDVKD. This CDR3 contains 13 residues. V was clipped by 5 bases and J by 6 bases, with 12 bases between them. The CDR3: CATSAPGRHGYTF. The CDR3 nucleotides read TGTGCCACCAGTGCCCCGGGGAGGCATGGCTACACCTTC.